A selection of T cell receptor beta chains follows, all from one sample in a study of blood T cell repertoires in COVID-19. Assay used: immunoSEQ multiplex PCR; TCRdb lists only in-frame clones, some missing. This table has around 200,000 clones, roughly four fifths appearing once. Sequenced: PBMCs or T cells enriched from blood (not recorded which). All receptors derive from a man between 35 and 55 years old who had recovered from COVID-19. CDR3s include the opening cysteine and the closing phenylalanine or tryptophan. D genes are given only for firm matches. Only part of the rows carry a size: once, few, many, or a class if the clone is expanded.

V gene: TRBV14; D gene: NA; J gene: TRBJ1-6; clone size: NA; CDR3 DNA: TGTGCCAGCAGCCAAGCGCCGGGGATGGACCTCCACTTT; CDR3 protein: CASSQAPGMDLHF
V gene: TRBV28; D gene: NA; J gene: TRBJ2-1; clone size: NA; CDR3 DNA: TGTGCCAGCAGTTTGTTAAGGCGGGAGCAGTTCTTC; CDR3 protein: CASSLLRREQFF
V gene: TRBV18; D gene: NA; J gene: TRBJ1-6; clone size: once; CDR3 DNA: TGTGCCAGCTCACCTAACAGGGATAATTCACCCCTCCACTTT; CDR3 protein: CASSPNRDNSPLHF
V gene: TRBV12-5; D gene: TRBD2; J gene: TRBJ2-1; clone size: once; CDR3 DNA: TGTGCTAGTGGTGCCGGGACTAGCGGGAGGGATGAGCAGTTCTTC; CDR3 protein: CASGAGTSGRDEQFF
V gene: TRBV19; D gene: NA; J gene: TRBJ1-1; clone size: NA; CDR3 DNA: TGTGCCAGTAGTATAGTTGGCGGACAGCCAGGAGCTTTCTTT; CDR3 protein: CASSIVGGQPGAFF
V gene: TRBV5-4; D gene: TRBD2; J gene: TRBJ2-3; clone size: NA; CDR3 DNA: TGTGCCAGCAGACCATCTAGCGGGGGACCCACAGATACGCAGTATTTT; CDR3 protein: CASRPSSGGPTDTQYF
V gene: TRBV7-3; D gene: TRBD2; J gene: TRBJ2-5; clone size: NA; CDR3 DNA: TGTGCCAGCAGCTGCGGGACTAGCGGGAGGTGCCAAGAGACCCAGTACTTC; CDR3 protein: CASSCGTSGRCQETQYF
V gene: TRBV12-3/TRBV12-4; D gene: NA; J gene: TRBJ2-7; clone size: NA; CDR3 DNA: TGTGCCAGCAGCCGTGACAGATCCTACGAGCAGTACTTC; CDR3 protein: CASSRDRSYEQYF
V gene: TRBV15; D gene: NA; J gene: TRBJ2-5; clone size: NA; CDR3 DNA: TGTGCCACCAGCAGAGATATTGCTAGCGTTTTCCAAGAGACCCAGTACTTC; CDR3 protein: CATSRDIASVFQETQYF
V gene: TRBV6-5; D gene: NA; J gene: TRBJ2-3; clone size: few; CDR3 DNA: TGTGCCAGCACCATCAGCGGGAGCACAGATACGCAGTATTTT; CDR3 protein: CASTISGSTDTQYF
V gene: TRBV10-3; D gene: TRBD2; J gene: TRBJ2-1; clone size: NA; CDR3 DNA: TGTGCCATCAGTGGCGCTAGCGGGGGGGACCAGTTCTTC; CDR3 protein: CAISGASGGDQFF
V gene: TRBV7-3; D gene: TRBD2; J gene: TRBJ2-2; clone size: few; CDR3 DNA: TGTGCCAGCAGCACAAGTGTTTTAGCGGGAGTATCCGGGGAGCTGTTTTTT; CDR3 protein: CASSTSVLAGVSGELFF
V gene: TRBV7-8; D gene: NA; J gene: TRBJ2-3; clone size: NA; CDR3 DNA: TGTGCCAGCAGCCGTTTGGACAGCACTAGCACAGATACGCAGTATTTT; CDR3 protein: CASSRLDSTSTDTQYF
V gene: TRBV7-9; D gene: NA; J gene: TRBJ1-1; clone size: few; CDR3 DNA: TGTGCCAGCAGCTTAGCGCCACTCGGGATGAACACTGAAGCTTTCTTT; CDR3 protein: CASSLAPLGMNTEAFF
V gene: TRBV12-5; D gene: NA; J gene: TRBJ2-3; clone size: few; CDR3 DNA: TGTGCTAGTGGCATCTACACAGGTAGCACAGATACGCAGTATTTT; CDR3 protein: CASGIYTGSTDTQYF
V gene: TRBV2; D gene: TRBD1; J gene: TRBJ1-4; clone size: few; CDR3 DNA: TGTGCCAGCAGGCCGGGACAGGCGAATGAAAAACTGTTTTTT; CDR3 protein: CASRPGQANEKLFF
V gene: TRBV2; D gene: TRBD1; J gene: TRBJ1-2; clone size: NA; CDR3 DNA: TGTGCCAGCGGGACAGGGGGTACCTTGGCGAAGGGATATGGCTACACCTTC; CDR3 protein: CASGTGGTLAKGYGYTF
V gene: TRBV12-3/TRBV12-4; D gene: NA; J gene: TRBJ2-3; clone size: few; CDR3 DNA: TGTGCCAGCAGTTTGCTCCGGTCAGATACGCAGTATTTT; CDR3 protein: CASSLLRSDTQYF
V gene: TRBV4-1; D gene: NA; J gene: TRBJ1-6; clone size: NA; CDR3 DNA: TGCGCCAGCTCCGGGTTAAATTCACCCCTCCACTTT; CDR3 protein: CASSGLNSPLHF
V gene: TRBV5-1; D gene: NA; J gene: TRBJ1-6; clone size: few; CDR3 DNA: TGCGCCAGCAGCACAAGGACAGAGAGCTCCTATAATTCACCCCTCCACTTT; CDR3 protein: CASSTRTESSYNSPLHF
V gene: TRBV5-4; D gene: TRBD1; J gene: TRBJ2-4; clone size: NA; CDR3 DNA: TGTGCCAGCAGCCCGACAGGGTTGGGAACCAAAAACATTCAGTACTTC; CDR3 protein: CASSPTGLGTKNIQYF
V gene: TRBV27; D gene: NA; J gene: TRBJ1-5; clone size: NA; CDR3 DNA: TGTGCCAGCAGCCCCGGGTCTCGGCCCCAGCATTTT; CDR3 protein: CASSPGSRPQHF
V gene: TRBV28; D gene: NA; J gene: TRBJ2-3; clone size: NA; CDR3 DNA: TGTGCCAGCAGTTTGTCGTTGAGTCAGTATTTT; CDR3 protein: CASSLSLSQYF
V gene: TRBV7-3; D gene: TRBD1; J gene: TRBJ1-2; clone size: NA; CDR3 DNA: TGTGCCAGCAGCTTAAGAGGGACAGGGGATGGCTACACCTTC; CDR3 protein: CASSLRGTGDGYTF
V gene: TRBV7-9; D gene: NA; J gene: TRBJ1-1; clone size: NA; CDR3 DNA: TGTGCCAGCAGCTTAGGGACAGAAAACACTGAAGCTTTCTTT; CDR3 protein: CASSLGTENTEAFF
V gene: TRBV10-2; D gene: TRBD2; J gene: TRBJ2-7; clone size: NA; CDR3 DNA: TGCGCCAGCAGCTCCGGGACTAGCGGGGGCGAGCAGTACTTC; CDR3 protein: CASSSGTSGGEQYF
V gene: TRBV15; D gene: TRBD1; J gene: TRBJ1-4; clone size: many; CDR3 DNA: TGTGCCACCAGCAGAGCCCTAGTGACAGGGGCGAATGAAAAACTGTTTTTT; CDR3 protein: CATSRALVTGANEKLFF
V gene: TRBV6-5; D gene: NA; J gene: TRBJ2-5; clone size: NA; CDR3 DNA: TGTGCCAGCAGTTACGCAGGGGCCCAGACCCAGTACTTC; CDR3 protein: CASSYAGAQTQYF
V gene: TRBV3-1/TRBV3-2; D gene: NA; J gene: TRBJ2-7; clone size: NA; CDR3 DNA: TGTGCCAGCAGCCAAGAGGCGAGGGAGCAGTACTTC; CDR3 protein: CASSQEAREQYF
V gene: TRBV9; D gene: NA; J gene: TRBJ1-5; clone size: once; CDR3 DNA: TGTGCCAGCAGCGTAGAGCCGGGAGATCAGCCCCAGCATTTT; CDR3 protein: CASSVEPGDQPQHF
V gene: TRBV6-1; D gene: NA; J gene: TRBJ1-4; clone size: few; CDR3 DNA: TGTGCCAGCAGTGAATATCCTGGACAGTCTAATGAAAAACTGTTTTTT; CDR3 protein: CASSEYPGQSNEKLFF
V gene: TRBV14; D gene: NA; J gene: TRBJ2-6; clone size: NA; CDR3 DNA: TGTGCCAGCAGCCCCCCCAGGGGTGGTAAGCCTGGGGCCAACGTCCTGACTTTC; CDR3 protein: CASSPPRGGKPGANVLTF
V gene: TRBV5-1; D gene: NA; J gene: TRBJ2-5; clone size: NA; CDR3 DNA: TGCGCCAGCAATCGGGACATTGTACAAGAGACCCAGTACTTC; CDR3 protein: CASNRDIVQETQYF
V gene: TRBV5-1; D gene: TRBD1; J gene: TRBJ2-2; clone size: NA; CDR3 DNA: TGCGCCAGCAGCGGAGTGGCAGGGGGCAGTCGCACCGGGGAGCTGTTTTTT; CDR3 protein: CASSGVAGGSRTGELFF
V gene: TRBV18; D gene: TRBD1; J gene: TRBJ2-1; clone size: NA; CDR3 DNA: TGTGCCAGCTCACCTCGCGGACAGGGGGTGAATGAGCAGTTCTTC; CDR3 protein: CASSPRGQGVNEQFF
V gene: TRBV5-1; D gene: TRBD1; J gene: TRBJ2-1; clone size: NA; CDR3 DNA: TGCGCCAGCAGCTTGGGACAGGGGAGTACCTACAATGAGCAGTTCTTC; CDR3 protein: CASSLGQGSTYNEQFF
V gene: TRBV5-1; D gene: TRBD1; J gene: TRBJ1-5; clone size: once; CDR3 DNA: TGCGCCAGCAGCTTGGGGACAGGGATAAGCAATCAGCCCCAGCATTTT; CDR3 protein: CASSLGTGISNQPQHF
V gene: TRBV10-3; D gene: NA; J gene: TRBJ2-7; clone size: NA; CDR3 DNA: TGTGCCATCAGTAATTCGGTCCCCTACGAGCAGTACTTC; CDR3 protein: CAISNSVPYEQYF
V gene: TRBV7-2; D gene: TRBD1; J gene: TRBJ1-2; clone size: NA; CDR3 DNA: TGTGCCAGCAGCGTCGGGACAGTTTATGGCTACACCTTC; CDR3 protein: CASSVGTVYGYTF
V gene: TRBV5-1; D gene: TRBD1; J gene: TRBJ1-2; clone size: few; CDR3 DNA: TGCGCCAGCAGCTTGGAAGGACAGGGTGTGGATGGCTACACCTTC; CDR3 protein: CASSLEGQGVDGYTF
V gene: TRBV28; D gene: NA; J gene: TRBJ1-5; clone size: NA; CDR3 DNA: TGTGCCAGCAGTTTGCGACAGAAAACTAATAGCAATCAGCCCCAGCATTTT; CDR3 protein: CASSLRQKTNSNQPQHF
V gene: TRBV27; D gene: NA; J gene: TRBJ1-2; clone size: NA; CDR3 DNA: TGTGCCAGCAGTAAGTGGGGACTCTATGGCTACACCTTC; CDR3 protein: CASSKWGLYGYTF
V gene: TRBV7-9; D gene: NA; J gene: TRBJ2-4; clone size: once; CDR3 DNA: TGTGCCAGCAGCGTCCGGGACACAGCCAAAAACATTCAGTACTTC; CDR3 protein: CASSVRDTAKNIQYF
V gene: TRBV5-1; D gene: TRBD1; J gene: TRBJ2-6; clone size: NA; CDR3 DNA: TGCGCCAGCAGCCCTCGTACAGGGGAGAGCTCTGGGGCCAACGTCCTGACTTTC; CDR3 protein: CASSPRTGESSGANVLTF
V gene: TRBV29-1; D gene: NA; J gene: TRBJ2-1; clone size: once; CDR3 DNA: TGCAGCGTTTCCCCAGGGCACAATGAGCAGTTCTTC; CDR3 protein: CSVSPGHNEQFF
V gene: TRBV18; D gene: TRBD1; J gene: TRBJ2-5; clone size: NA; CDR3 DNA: TGTGCCAGCTCACCGCGGGACAGGGCAGAGACCCAGTACTTC; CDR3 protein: CASSPRDRAETQYF
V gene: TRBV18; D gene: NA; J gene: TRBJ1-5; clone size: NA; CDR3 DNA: TGTGCCAGCTCACCACTGGACAGAGATCAGCCCCAGCATTTT; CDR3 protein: CASSPLDRDQPQHF
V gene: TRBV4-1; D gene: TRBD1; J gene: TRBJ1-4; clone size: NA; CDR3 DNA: TGCGCCAGCAGCCCCCAGGGGAGGGACAGGGAGGGAAAACTGTTTTTT; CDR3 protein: CASSPQGRDREGKLFF
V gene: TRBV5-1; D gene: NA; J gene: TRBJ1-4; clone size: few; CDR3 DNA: TGCGCCAGCAGCAACGGACAGACTAATGAAAAACTGTTTTTT; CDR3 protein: CASSNGQTNEKLFF
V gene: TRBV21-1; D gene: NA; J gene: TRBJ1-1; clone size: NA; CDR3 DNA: TGTGCCAGCAGCAAAGAGGAACAGGGATGCTATCTCACTGAAGCTTTCTTT; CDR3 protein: CASSKEEQGCYLTEAFF
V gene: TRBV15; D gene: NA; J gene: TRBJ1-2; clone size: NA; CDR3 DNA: TGTGCCACCAGCAGAGATATGTCCTATGGCTACACCTTC; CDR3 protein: CATSRDMSYGYTF
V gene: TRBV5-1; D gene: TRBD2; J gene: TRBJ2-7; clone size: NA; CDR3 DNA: TGCGCCAGCAGCTTGGTTCTAGCGGGACTCGAGCAGTACTTC; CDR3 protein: CASSLVLAGLEQYF